The 22 T cell receptor beta chains below were found in one sample sequenced in a study of control samples from healthy donors and cancer patients. Some clones are missing from TCRdb's copy, which holds only in-frame ones; the method was immunoSEQ multiplex PCR. The profile covers a few hundred thousand clones, with around 90% appearing a single time and around 6.4% taken by the ten largest. The sample comprised PBMCs. The origin of the receptors is a man between 35 and 55 years old with head and neck cancer.

The chain has TRBV12-3 or TRBV12-4 and TRBJ2-7, with TRBD2 as a possible D gene (5 bases). This CDR3 spans 13 amino acids. V shed 3 bases and J shed 7 bases, with 13 bases lying between them. The CDR3 nucleotides read TGTGCCAGCAGTTTGGGCAGGACTGGGGAGCAGTACTTC. Translated: CASSLGRTGEQYF.

This sequence joins TRBV5-6 and TRBJ1-1, with TRBD1 matching 7 bases. The germline V gene has CDR1 SGHDT and CDR2 YYEEEE. This CDR3 is built from 14 residues. Trimming removed 2 bases from V and 4 bases from J; junction bases left unmatched: 5. The CDR3 region has the DNA TGTGCCAGCAGCTTAATACAGGGGAGCACTGAAGCTTTCTTT. Its protein is CASSLIQGSTEAFF.

The CDR3 region has the DNA TGTGCCAGTAGCCCGGCGGGGAATACGGGGAATTCACCCCTCCACTTT. Encoded protein: CASSPAGNTGNSPLHF. The chain joins TRBV19 to TRBJ1-6; D ambiguous. V was clipped by 6 bases and J by 7 bases, with 19 bases between them. CDR3 length equals 16 residues. Germline CDR1 is LNHDA and CDR2 is SQIVND (reference sequence).

The chain recombines TRBV11-2 with TRBJ2-7, with TRBD2 matching over 8 bases. CDR1 SGHAT and CDR2 FQNNGV come from the germline V gene. The CDR3 spans 14 residues. V lost 3 bases, J lost 4 bases, and 5 bases stayed unmatched. CDR3: CASSFPSGWYEQYF. As DNA, the CDR3 is TGTGCCAGCAGCTTCCCTAGCGGGTGGTACGAGCAGTACTTC.

Turning to this clone: The junction departs from the called germline gene at one end, perhaps through a read error. The rearrangement joins TRBV28 to TRBJ2-1; 10 bases are shared with TRBD1. CDR3 size: 18 residues. Germline values: CDR1 MDHEN, CDR2 SYDVKM. The CDR3 loop reads CASREDPPQKDRGDEQFF. In DNA form, the CDR3 reads TGTGCTAGCAGGGAGGATCCGCCACAAAAGGACAGGGGGGATGAGCAGTTCTTC.

CDR3 sequence reads: CASSLAGQGGEKLFF. The CDR3 coding sequence is TGCGCCAGCAGCTTGGCGGGACAGGGAGGTGAAAAACTGTTTTTT. This sequence joins TRBV5-1 and TRBJ1-4, with TRBD1 identical over 9 bases. The CDR3 runs to 15 residues. The V gene end was trimmed by 0 bases and the J gene end by 7 bases; junction bases not matched to a gene: 4. Germline values: CDR1 SGHRS, CDR2 YFSETQ.

V usage is TRBV12-1 and J usage is TRBJ2-3; the table gives TRBD2 as D, unverified against the DNA. TRBV12-1 is reported as a pseudogene. The CDR3 contains 17 residues. In DNA form, the CDR3 reads TGTGCCAGCAGCTCGCCGGGACTAGCGGGGGGGGAAGATACGCAGTATTTT. Its protein is CASSSPGLAGGEDTQYF.

In the case of this clone: This specimen includes other DNA sequences encoding the same CDR3. The gene calls are TRBV7-3 and TRBJ2-7; D perhaps matches TRBD2 (6 bases). Germline loops: CDR1 SGHTA, CDR2 FQGTGA. Trimming shortened V by 1 base and J by 5 bases, and 12 bases separated the two germline ends. The length of the CDR3 is 14 residues. The DNA for the CDR3 is TGTGCCAGCAGCTTAAATGGGGGGTGGGACGAGCAGTACTTC. This codes for CASSLNGGWDEQYF.

The V gene is TRBV10-3, the J gene TRBJ2-7, with D possibly being TRBD1 or TRBD2 (6 bases each). Trimming cost V 6 bases and J 3 bases, with 15 bases left between them. CDR1 is ENHRY and CDR2 is SYGVKD in the germline V gene. The CDR3 is made up of 14 amino acids. The CDR3 nucleotides read TGTGCCATCAGCGAGGGGGGACCAGGCTACGAGCAGTACTTC. Translated: CAISEGGPGYEQYF.

V and J are TRBV4-2 and TRBJ1-2; no firm D call. This CDR3 is 14 amino acids long. Between the trimmed V and J ends, which lost 0 bases and 7 bases, there was a span of 12 bases. Germline V gene sequence: CDR1 LGHNA, CDR2 YNFKEQ. CDR3 region: CASSQESGRSGYTF. The CDR3, as DNA: TGTGCCAGCAGCCAAGAGAGCGGGCGCTCTGGCTACACCTTC.

The chain carries TRBV27 and TRBJ2-2; 9 positions agree with TRBD1. The CDR3 covers 16 residues. The V gene's germline CDR1 is MNHEY and CDR2 SMNVEV (reference sequence). The junction had 9 bases not matched to a gene; V was cut back by 4 bases and J by 6 bases. The CDR3 sequence: CASSWPSGTGSGELFF. The CDR3, as DNA: TGTGCCAGCAGTTGGCCCTCCGGGACAGGGTCCGGGGAGCTGTTTTTT.

The genes are TRBV5-1 and TRBJ2-2, with 12 bases identical to TRBD2. The CDR3 runs to 17 residues. With 4 bases clipped from V and 5 bases from J, the junction kept 9 bases outside the gene matches. CDR1 and CDR2 (germline): SGHRS, YFSETQ. The CDR3, as DNA: TGCGCCAGCAGCCTTCCTGGGACTAGCGGGTCGACCGGGGAGCTGTTTTTT. Translated, it gives CASSLPGTSGSTGELFF.

In DNA, the CDR3 is TGTGCCAGCAGCTTAGGTCGGGCCCTGGGCAATGAGCAGTTCTTC. The encoded protein is CASSLGRALGNEQFF. V is TRBV11-2 and J is TRBJ2-1; D gene unclear. The CDR3 consists of 15 residues. The V end lost 1 base, the J end lost 6 bases, and 13 bases lay between the germline ends. Germline V gene lookup returns CDR1 SGHAT and CDR2 FQNNGV.

The chain is built from TRBV4-2 and TRBJ2-6, with D possibly called TRBD1 or TRBD2 (5 bases each). V lost 0 bases to trimming and J lost 0 bases, with 12 bases between them. CDR3 length equals 18 residues. The germline V gene encodes CDR1 LGHNA and CDR2 YNFKEQ. The chain's CDR3 is CASSQEGTGSSGANVLTF. The CDR3 DNA follows: TGTGCCAGCAGCCAAGAGGGGACGGGGAGCTCTGGGGCCAACGTCCTGACTTTC.

This rearrangement joins TRBV14 to TRBJ2-7, with D unclear. V was pared by 1 base and J by 6 bases, with 7 bases between. This CDR3 has 12 residues. The V gene's germline CDR1 is SGHDN and CDR2 FVKESK. CDR3 bases: TGTGCCAGCAGCCAAGGTCCCATCGAGCAGTACTTC. Translated, it gives CASSQGPIEQYF. The entire variable domain, with the rest obtained from reference TRBV14 and TRBJ2-7, is as follows: EAGVTQFPSHSVIEKGQTVTLRCDPISGHDNLYWYRRVMGKEIKFLLHFVKESKQDESGMPNNRFLAERTGGTYSTLKVQPAELEDSGVYFCASSQGPIEQYFGPGTRLTVT.

In DNA form, the CDR3 reads TGTGCCAGCAGCCTGGACAAGGGGGCTCAAGAGACCCAGTACTTC. Its translation is CASSLDKGAQETQYF. V gene TRBV5-4 combines with J gene TRBJ2-5, with TRBD1 matching 7 bases. This CDR3 region has 15 residues. Germline-derived CDR1 and CDR2 are SGHNT and YYREEE (reference sequence). V lost 4 bases to trimming and J lost 2 bases; unmatched junction nucleotides: 8.

V usage is TRBV6-5 and J usage is TRBJ1-1; D may be TRBD1 (5 bases). The CDR3 covers 14 residues. Trimming left V 4 bases short and J 4 bases short, with 13 bases between. Germline V gene sequence: CDR1 MNHEY, CDR2 SVGAGI. The CDR3 DNA sequence: TGTGCCAGCAGTTCCCGACAGTACGGCACTGAAGCTTTCTTT. It specifies CASSSRQYGTEAFF.

The rearrangement links TRBV9 to TRBJ1-1; D not certain. The CDR3 consists of 13 residues. Germline lookup yields CDR1 SGDLS and CDR2 YYNGEE. Trimming shortened V by 3 bases and J by 0 bases, and 6 bases separated the two germline ends. The CDR3 DNA sequence: TGTGCCAGCAGCGAAGGGATGAACACTGAAGCTTTCTTT. It specifies CASSEGMNTEAFF.

The chain combines TRBV19 with TRBJ2-3; TRBD2 is a possible D gene (5 bases). The ends were cut back, 5 bases at V and 2 bases at J, with 14 bases in the middle. The CDR3 contains 15 residues. Germline V lookup: CDR1 LNHDA, CDR2 SQIVND (reference sequence). The CDR3 nucleotides read TGTGCCAGTAGTCCTCCGGAGGACGACACAGATACGCAGTATTTT. This codes for CASSPPEDDTDTQYF. Looking up the rest from reference TRBV19 and TRBJ2-3 gives the full variable domain: DGGITQSPKYLFRKEGQNVTLSCEQNLNHDAMYWYRQDPGQGLRLIYYSQIVNDFQKGDIAEGYSVSREKKESFPLTVTSAQKNPTAFYLCASSPPEDDTDTQYFGPGTRLTVL.

The J gene is TRBJ1-1, the V gene TRBV24-1; D remains ambiguous. V lost 0 bases to trimming and J lost 10 bases, with 11 bases between them. From germline, CDR1 is KGHDR and CDR2 SFDVKD. This CDR3 comprises 13 residues. CDR3 DNA sequence: TGTGCCACCAGTGATTTGCATGGGTCGGGAGCTTTCTTT. Translating it yields CATSDLHGSGAFF.

This chain links TRBV19 with TRBJ1-1; 8 bases match TRBD1. Germline V gives CDR1 LNHDA, CDR2 SQIVND (reference sequence). CDR3 length: 13 residues. The V gene end was trimmed by 5 bases and the J gene end by 4 bases; junction bases not matched to a gene: 3. DNA of the CDR3: TGTGCCAGTAGTCGTACAGGGGGCACTGAAGCTTTCTTT. This encodes CASSRTGGTEAFF. Full variable domain (missing parts from reference TRBV19 and TRBJ1-1): DGGITQSPKYLFRKEGQNVTLSCEQNLNHDAMYWYRQDPGQGLRLIYYSQIVNDFQKGDIAEGYSVSREKKESFPLTVTSAQKNPTAFYLCASSRTGGTEAFFGQGTRLTVV.

The chain joins TRBV9 to TRBJ2-7, with 10 bases fitting TRBD2. This CDR3 has 16 amino acids. The junction had 10 bases not matched to a gene; V was cut back by 4 bases and J by 3 bases. Per the germline V gene, CDR1 is SGDLS and CDR2 is YYNGEE. CDR3 bases: TGTGCCAGCAGCTTAGGACTAGCGGAGGCGTTCTACGAGCAGTACTTC. As protein: CASSLGLAEAFYEQYF.